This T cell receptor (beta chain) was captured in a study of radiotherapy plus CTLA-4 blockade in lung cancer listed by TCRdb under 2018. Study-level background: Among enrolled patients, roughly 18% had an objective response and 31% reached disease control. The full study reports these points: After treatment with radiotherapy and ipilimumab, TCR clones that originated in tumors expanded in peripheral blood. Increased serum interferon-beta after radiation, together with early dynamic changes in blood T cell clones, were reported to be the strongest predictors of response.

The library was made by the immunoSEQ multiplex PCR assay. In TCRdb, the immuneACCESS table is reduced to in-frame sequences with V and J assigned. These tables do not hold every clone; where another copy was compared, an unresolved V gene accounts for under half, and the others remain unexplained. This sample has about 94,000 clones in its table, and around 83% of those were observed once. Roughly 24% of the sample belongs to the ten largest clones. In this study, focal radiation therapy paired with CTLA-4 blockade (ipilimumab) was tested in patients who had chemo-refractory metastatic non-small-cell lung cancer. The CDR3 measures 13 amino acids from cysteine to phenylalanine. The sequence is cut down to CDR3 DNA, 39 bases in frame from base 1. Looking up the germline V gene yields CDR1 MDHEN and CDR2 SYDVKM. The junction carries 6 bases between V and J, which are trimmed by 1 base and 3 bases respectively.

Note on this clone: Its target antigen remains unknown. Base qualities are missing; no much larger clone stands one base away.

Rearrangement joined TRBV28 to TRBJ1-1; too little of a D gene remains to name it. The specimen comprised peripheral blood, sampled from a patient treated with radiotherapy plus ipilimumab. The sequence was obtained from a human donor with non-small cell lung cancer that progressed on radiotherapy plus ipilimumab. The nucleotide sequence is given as TGTGCCAGCAGTTTATATTGGGACACTGAAGCTTTCTTT. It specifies CASSLYWDTEAFF.